This TCR beta chain was identified in a study of response to subunit inactivated influenza vaccine. General study findings and limits: It was suggested by the authors that few new T cells are recruited by each seasonal influenza vaccination.

The CDR3 loop spans 18 amino acids. The germline gives CDR1 SGHAT, CDR2 FQNNGV. The trim removed 1 base at V and 3 bases at J, leaving 11 bases unmatched. TCRdb used MiXCR to reprocess the RT-PCR reads, holding one entry per CDR3 protein. The sample carries around 190,000 distinct CDR3 sequences, about 9% recorded once. This clonotype occurred a few times. Its specificity is not known. The source is a man in his fifties or sixties who received an inactivated influenza vaccine. The rearrangement links TRBV11-2 to TRBJ2-5; 10 bases agree with TRBD2. The sequencing used non-naive T cells sorted from PBMCs, collected on the day of vaccination. In DNA form, the CDR3 reads TGTGCCAGCAGCTTAGTAGTCCCTAGCGGGGGCCGTAAAGAGACCCAGTACTTC. Its translation is CASSLVVPSGGRKETQYF. Full variable domain (outside the CDR3, taken from reference TRBV11-2 and TRBJ2-5): EAGVAQSPRYKIIEKRQSVAFWCNPISGHATLYWYQQILGQGPKLLIQFQNNGVVDDSQLPKDRFSAERLKGVDSTLKIQPAKLEDSAVYLCASSLVVPSGGRKETQYFGPGTRLLVL.